These 18 T cell receptor beta chains were all obtained from the same sample, sequenced in a study of cytomegalovirus exposure and HLA in healthy donors. The PCR ran on 60 Vbeta and 13 Jbeta primers. This table comes from immunoSEQ multiplex PCR, and its TCRdb copy is limited to in-frame clones, with some not included. The profile shows approximately 30,000 clones, roughly 44% of them singletons. Sequencing used PBMCs. Receptors were obtained from a woman aged 45-65 years in good health and CMV-seronegative.

The chain combines TRBV28 with TRBJ1-5; D possibly corresponds to TRBD1 (6 bases). Trimming took 4 bases from V and 2 from J, leaving 12 bases between them. The germline CDR1 and CDR2 sequences are MDHEN and SYDVKM. The CDR3 is 15 residues long. CDR3 bases: TGTGCCAGCAGTTCTCAGGGGCGCGGCAATCAGCCCCAGCATTTT. Its translation: CASSSQGRGNQPQHF. Variable domain in full (rest from reference TRBV28 and TRBJ1-5): DVKVTQSSRYLVKRTGEKVFLECVQDMDHENMFWYRQDPGLGLRLIYFSYDVKMKEKGDIPEGYSVSREKKERFSLILESASTNQTSMYLCASSSQGRGNQPQHFGDGTRLSIL.

The chain uses TRBV19 and TRBJ1-5, with 11 bases that match TRBD1. V was clipped by 10 bases and J by 6 bases; unmatched bases: 5. Germline loops: CDR1 LNHDA, CDR2 SQIVND (reference sequence). The CDR3 length is 13 residues. This CDR3 is CATSDRGRQPQHF. The CDR3 region has the DNA TGTGCCACCTCGGACAGGGGGCGTCAGCCCCAGCATTTT.

The genes are TRBV5-1 and TRBJ1-6; no clear D gene. In germline, CDR1 is SGHRS, CDR2 YFSETQ. This CDR3 is 16 amino acids long. Trimming took 2 bases from V and 0 from J, leaving 9 bases between them. CDR3 in DNA: TGCGCCAGCAGCTTAGAGTTGAACTCCTATAATTCACCCCTCCACTTT. Translation gives CASSLELNSYNSPLHF.

This clone was seen a handful of times. The chain joins TRBV6-5 to TRBJ2-7, with TRBD1 matching over 8 bases. The CDR3 length is 15 residues. V was pared by 0 bases and J by 4 bases, with 5 bases of the junction left unmatched. The germline gives CDR1 MNHEY, CDR2 SVGAGI. The CDR3 DNA sequence: TGTGCCAGCAGTTACTCCGGGACAGGTGTGTACGAGCAGTACTTC. Translation: CASSYSGTGVYEQYF.

V gene TRBV28 combines with J gene TRBJ1-2; 7 nucleotides line up with TRBD1. The germline gives CDR1 MDHEN, CDR2 SYDVKM. There are 13 residues in the CDR3. V lost 6 bases to trimming and J lost 4 bases; unmatched junction nucleotides: 5. The CDR3 loop reads CASRKDRTYGYTF. The CDR3 region has the DNA TGTGCCAGCAGAAAGGACAGGACCTATGGCTACACCTTC.

This clone was counted only a few times. The chain joins TRBV29-1 to TRBJ1-4, with D perhaps matching TRBD1 (6 bases). V was pared by 4 bases and J by 8 bases, with 17 bases between. The length of the CDR3 is 14 residues. The V gene's germline CDR1 is SQVTM and CDR2 ANQGSEA. The CDR3 DNA reads as TGCAGCGTTGCCCAACAGGGAGGGCGAGAAAAACTGTTTTTT. Translated: CSVAQQGGREKLFF.

The chain combines TRBV7-3 with TRBJ2-5; no clear D gene. CDR3 length: 13 amino acids. The germline V gene encodes CDR1 SGHTA and CDR2 FQGTGA. V gave up 6 bases and J gave up 5 bases, with 13 bases separating them. Here the CDR3 DNA reads TGTGCCAGCAGTCTCGAGGCAGACGAGACCCAGTACTTC. The encoded protein is CASSLEADETQYF.

V and J are TRBV15 and TRBJ2-3; 7 bases match TRBD1. V was clipped by 1 base and J by 5 bases; unmatched bases: 6. This CDR3 region has 15 residues. The germline V gene has CDR1 LNHNV and CDR2 YYDKDF (reference sequence). The DNA for the CDR3 is TGTGCCACCAGCAGAGTTACAGGGGTACGAGATACGCAGTATTTT. This translates into CATSRVTGVRDTQYF.

Notes on this clone: Other DNA sequences from this sample encode an identical CDR3 as well. The chain links TRBV5-5 to TRBJ1-2, with D uncertain. Trimming removed 3 bases from V and 4 bases from J, with 4 bases in between. Germline-derived CDR1 and CDR2 are SGHKS and YYEKEE (reference sequence). The CDR3 covers 11 residues. The CDR3 nucleotides are TGTGCCAGCAGCTCGTCCTATGGCTACACCTTC. This codes for CASSSSYGYTF.

The chain joins TRBV6-5 to TRBJ1-1; 8 bases agree with TRBD1. V lost 7 bases, J lost 6 bases, and 13 bases stayed unmatched. Per germline, CDR1 MNHEY and CDR2 SVGAGI. The CDR3 consists of 15 residues. CDR3 protein: CASKESGGAGAEAFF. CDR3 in DNA: TGTGCCAGCAAAGAGTCAGGGGGCGCCGGCGCTGAAGCTTTCTTT.

The genes are TRBV27 and TRBJ2-5, with TRBD1 as a possible D gene (7 bases). The J call may not be correct, given that the DNA end is closer to TRBJ2-7. CDR1 MNHEY and CDR2 SMNVEV come from the germline V gene (reference sequence). CDR3 length: 14 residues. The CDR3 nucleotides are TGTGCCAGCAGTTGGATGCAGGGGGGCTACGAGCAGTACTTC. The encoded protein is CASSWMQGGYEQYF.

Of note for this clone: Relative to the germline gene, one junction end is altered; a read error may explain this. The rearrangement uses TRBV27 and TRBJ2-5; maybe TRBD2 (6 bases). The J call is in doubt because the DNA end fits TRBJ2-7 better. From germline, CDR1 is MNHEY and CDR2 SMNVEV (reference sequence). The CDR3 runs to 13 residues. CDR3 in amino acids: CAGRPGGTYEQYF. DNA for the CDR3: TGTGCCGGCAGGCCCGGAGGGACGTACGAGCAGTACTTC.

The chain links TRBV4-2 to TRBJ2-5; the match to TRBD2 covers 8 bases. Trimming removed 1 base from V and 1 base from J; junction bases left unmatched: 5. Germline V gene data show CDR1 as LGHNA and CDR2 as YNFKEQ. This CDR3 region has 16 residues. CDR3 region: CASSQAGGGLQETQYF. The CDR3 nucleotides read TGTGCCAGCAGCCAAGCGGGCGGGGGGCTCCAAGAGACCCAGTACTTC.

This clone was found a few times. V gene TRBV12-5 combines with J gene TRBJ2-5; D unresolved. V lost 7 bases and J 2 bases, leaving 14 bases between the germline ends. The CDR3 has 14 amino acids. Germline CDR1 is LGHNT and CDR2 is FRNRAP. CDR3: CASAFLSPQETQYF. The CDR3, as DNA: TGTGCTAGTGCTTTCCTTAGCCCACAAGAGACCCAGTACTTC.

V gene TRBV14 combines with J gene TRBJ2-3; unclear D gene. The V end was cut by 2 bases, the J end by 2 bases, with 20 bases between. Germline V gene lookup returns CDR1 SGHDN and CDR2 FVKESK. The CDR3 loop spans 18 amino acids. The CDR3 here is CASSQQIGPAPATDTQYF. CDR3 bases: TGTGCCAGCAGCCAACAGATTGGGCCCGCCCCCGCCACAGATACGCAGTATTTT.

The sample holds a few counts of this clone. The genes are TRBV6-5 and TRBJ2-3; D possibly corresponds to TRBD1 (6 bases). The CDR3 covers 14 residues. The germline CDR1 and CDR2 sequences are MNHEY and SVGAGI. The V end lost 6 bases, the J end lost 0 bases, and 10 bases lay between the germline ends. The CDR3 reads CASRDRHSTDTQYF. The CDR3 DNA sequence: TGTGCCAGCAGGGACAGACATAGCACAGATACGCAGTATTTT.

This clone came up a few times. V gene TRBV27 combines with J gene TRBJ2-1; 10 bases fit TRBD1. CDR3 size: 14 residues. With V trimmed by 6 bases and J by 3 bases, 2 bases remained unmatched. From germline, CDR1 is MNHEY and CDR2 SMNVEV (reference sequence). In nucleotides, the CDR3 is TGTGCCAGCAGAGGGACAGGGGACTACAATGAGCAGTTCTTC. Translation gives CASRGTGDYNEQFF.

This rearrangement joins TRBV6-6 to TRBJ2-7; 8 positions agree with TRBD1. The CDR3 covers 13 residues. J lost 2 bases, V lost 6 bases, and 3 bases had no gene match. Germline values: CDR1 MNHNY, CDR2 SVGAGI (reference sequence). CDR3 region: CASRPGQAYEQYF. CDR3 nucleotides: TGTGCCAGCAGACCGGGACAGGCCTACGAGCAGTACTTC.